Listed here is a single TCR beta chain. Sequenced material consisted of expressed TCRB transcripts (all of the isolated RNA was reverse transcribed). Using immunoSEQ multiplex PCR, the repertoire was profiled, and TCRdb retains in-frame clones only, with some absent. Of some 150,000 clones in the sample, roughly 10% were seen once. It was one heparinised blood draw, averaging around 110 mL, that each donor gave. Germline-derived CDR1 and CDR2 are SGHTA and FQGNSA. V was pared by 6 bases and J by 8 bases, with 11 bases between. The CDR3 sequence is 12 residues long. These data originate in a study of beta chain features in type 1 diabetes. Whole-study context: Regarding age, gender and cell yields, patients proved similar to healthy donors.

The chain employs TRBV7-2 and TRBJ1-3; D gene uncertain. Sample: central memory CD4+ T cells from blood. This receptor was taken from a man younger than 30 in good health. The CDR3 DNA is TGTGCCAGCAGAACCAGAGGAGACACCATATATTTT. Translating it yields CASRTRGDTIYF.